The 11 T cell receptor beta chains listed next were all sequenced from one sample in a study of T-cell memory formation after mild COVID-19. TCRdb fed the 5' RACE reads into MiXCR, producing one record per CDR3 protein. This table has 300,000 to 400,000 distinct CDR3 sequences, 15% to 20% appearing once. Specimen: PBMCs or a T cell subset sorted from them (not recorded which). These receptors were collected from a man aged 18 to 29 who had mild COVID-19 (a few samples of this study predate the infection). Cell type and time point are not known.

The chain recombines TRBV6-2 or TRBV6-3 with TRBJ2-1; 8 positions match TRBD1. CDR3 length equals 15 residues. The germline V gene encodes CDR1 MNHEY and CDR2 SVGEGT. Trimming cost V 6 bases and J 2 bases; bases outside gene matches: 6. In nucleotides, the CDR3 is TGTGCCAGCAGACTCGGACAGGGCGCCTACAATGAGCAGTTCTTC. Amino acids: CASRLGQGAYNEQFF.

This clonotype was seen a handful of times. This chain links TRBV20-1 with TRBJ1-6; the D is unclear. Trimming removed 5 bases at V and 9 bases at J, with 17 bases between. The CDR3 spans 14 residues. The germline gives CDR1 DFQATT, CDR2 SNEGSKA (reference sequence). This CDR3 reads CSAGKGRLGSPLHF. DNA for the CDR3: TGCAGTGCTGGGAAAGGGAGGCTCGGTTCACCCCTCCACTTT.

This clonotype was counted only a few times. The chain uses TRBV7-6 and TRBJ2-5, with D unclear. This CDR3 has 14 residues. CDR1 SGHVS and CDR2 FNYEAQ come from the germline V gene. Between the trimmed V and J ends, which lost 6 bases and 0 bases, there was a span of 11 bases. In nucleotides, the CDR3 is TGTGCCAGCAGTGGGCCAGAGAACCAAGAGACCCAGTACTTC. It translates to CASSGPENQETQYF.

This clonotype was recorded at least ten times. The gene calls are TRBV20-1 and TRBJ1-1, with 10 bases that match TRBD1. V trimming: 2 bases; J trimming: 3 bases; junction bases outside the gene matches: 3. CDR3 length: 14 amino acids. Germline CDR1 reads DFQATT; CDR2 reads SNEGSKA (reference sequence). The CDR3 loop reads CSARSTGGYTEAFF. As DNA, the CDR3 is TGCAGTGCTAGATCGACAGGGGGCTACACTGAAGCTTTCTTT.

The V call is TRBV6-5, the J call TRBJ2-4, with D unresolved. The CDR3 spans 16 residues. CDR1 is MNHEY, CDR2 SVGAGI, per germline. V was cut by 0 bases and J by 0 bases, with 9 bases left in between. The CDR3 spells CASSYSPDLAKNIQYF. The DNA of the CDR3 is TGTGCCAGCAGTTACTCTCCAGATTTAGCCAAAAACATTCAGTACTTC.

The chain joins TRBV7-6 to TRBJ1-1; maybe TRBD1 (5 bases). This CDR3 comprises 16 residues. Trimming pared 6 bases from V and 2 bases from J, leaving 19 bases between. Germline V gene lookup returns CDR1 SGHVS and CDR2 FNYEAQ. This chain's CDR3 is CASSSELGGTNTEAFF. CDR3 bases: TGTGCCAGCAGTTCAGAATTGGGGGGAACCAACACTGAAGCTTTCTTT.

The chain links TRBV29-1 to TRBJ1-1, with D maybe TRBD1 (5 bases). Germline-derived CDR1 and CDR2 are SQVTM and ANQGSEA. The CDR3 extends over 11 amino acids. Trimming removed 4 bases from V and 10 bases from J, with 13 bases in between. CDR3 sequence reads: CSVGTGGGAFF. DNA of the CDR3: TGCAGCGTTGGTACAGGCGGCGGAGCTTTCTTT.

The chain has TRBV20-1 and TRBJ2-5; D remains unclear. V lost 3 bases, J lost 5 bases, and 7 bases lay in between. The CDR3 is 11 residues long. CDR1 is DFQATT, CDR2 SNEGSKA, per germline (reference sequence). CDR3 residues: CSASSWETQYF. The CDR3 DNA is TGCAGTGCTAGTTCTTGGGAGACCCAGTACTTC.

This clonotype has just a few counts. The genes are TRBV9 and TRBJ2-3; 8 nucleotides line up with TRBD2. Germline V gene sequence: CDR1 SGDLS, CDR2 YYNGEE. J was trimmed by 5 bases and V by 4 bases; bases with no gene match: 12. The CDR3 extends over 16 amino acids. CDR3 region: CASSSSPGGPLDTQYF. The CDR3 region has the DNA TGTGCCAGCAGCTCTTCCCCGGGGGGGCCTTTAGATACGCAGTATTTT.

This clonotype was observed a few times. J is TRBJ2-7 and V is TRBV7-9; D gene unclear. Germline CDR1 is SEHNR and CDR2 is FQNEAQ (reference sequence). CDR3 length: 14 residues. Trimming pared 1 base from V and 2 bases from J, leaving 9 bases between. This CDR3 is CASSLEGTPYEQYF. Written as DNA, the CDR3 is TGTGCCAGCAGCTTAGAGGGAACCCCCTACGAGCAGTACTTC. Drawing the rest from reference TRBV7-9 and TRBJ2-7, the complete variable domain is DTGVSQNPRHKITKRGQNVTFRCDPISEHNRLYWYRQTLGQGPEFLTYFQNEAQLEKSRLLSDRFSAERPKGSFSTLEIQRTEQGDSAMYLCASSLEGTPYEQYFGPGTRLTVT.

This clonotype was recorded at least ten times. This may come from a read error, since a much larger clone is one base off. J is TRBJ2-3 and V is TRBV24-1; D gene ambiguous. This CDR3 spans 13 amino acids. Germline V gene lookup returns CDR1 KGHDR and CDR2 SFDVKD. The ends were cut back, 4 bases at V and 0 bases at J, with 4 bases in the middle. CDR3 loop: CATSEGSTDTQYF. The DNA for the CDR3 is TGTGCCACCAGTGAGGGGAGCACAGATACGCAGTATTTT.